The 3 T cell receptor beta chains below were found in one sample sequenced in a study of early T cells in non-severe SARS-CoV-2 infection. TCRdb reprocessed the 5' RACE reads with MiXCR, giving one entry per CDR3 protein. The data hold 50,000 to 60,000 distinct CDR3 sequences, with less than 9.5% observed a single time. Input material: whole blood. These receptors all come from an adult who was a healthcare worker with PCR-confirmed SARS-CoV-2 infection or an uninfected control (not recorded which).

The chain has TRBV9 and TRBJ1-4; 9 bases line up with TRBD1. The germline gives CDR1 SGDLS, CDR2 YYNGEE. The trim removed 3 bases at V and 7 bases at J, leaving 7 bases unmatched. The CDR3 length is 15 residues. CDR3 DNA sequence: TGTGCCAGCAGCGCGACACAGGGGGCGGGTGAAAAACTGTTTTTT. Protein sequence: CASSATQGAGEKLFF.

V is TRBV18 and J is TRBJ1-2; 10 bases line up with TRBD1. The CDR3 is made up of 15 amino acids. Per the germline V gene, CDR1 is KGHSH and CDR2 is LQKENI. J lost 5 bases, V lost 4 bases, and 7 bases had no gene match. Here the CDR3 reads CASSRTRDRGYGYTF. CDR3 nucleotides: TGTGCCAGCTCACGTACCCGGGACAGGGGATATGGCTACACCTTC.

The table lists this clonotype with many counts. This chain uses TRBV7-3 with TRBJ2-3; 7 bases agree with TRBD2. The CDR3 extends over 13 amino acids. The V gene's germline CDR1 is SGHTA and CDR2 FQGTGA. The ends lost 4 bases at V and 10 bases at J; junction bases unmatched: 8. CDR3 nucleotides: TGTGCCAGCAGCTCCGGGGAGGGGATGGCGCAGTATTTT. Protein: CASSSGEGMAQYF.